This T cell receptor beta chain appears in the sequencing data of a study of shared clonotypes between healthy human individuals. Across the whole study: Three plates each covered CD4 naive and memory; CD8 naive two, CD8 memory one. Study-wide results and caveats: The sharing of 5% to 6.5% of naive CD4 clonotypes was seen across a handful of donors.

Sequencing was performed with immunoSEQ multiplex PCR; in TCRdb, only in-frame clones are kept and a portion is missing. The sample records roughly 2,000,000 clones, just under 95% being singletons. Regarding this clone: The antigen is not known.

CD8 cells classed as naive were CD45RO-negative and positively selected for CCR7, excluding terminally differentiated effector memory CD45RA+ cells. The germline V and J ends were trimmed by 6 bases and 0 bases, with 2 bases remaining between them. The CDR3 has 12 amino acids. CDR1 and CDR2 from the germline V gene are SGHTA and FQGTGA. The TCR originated in a young man in good health. Input material: naive CD8+ T cells sorted from blood. V gene TRBV7-3 combines with J gene TRBJ2-2; D call uncertain. For the CDR3, the DNA is TGTGCCAGCAGGGCGAACACCGGGGAGCTGTTTTTT. This encodes CASRANTGELFF.